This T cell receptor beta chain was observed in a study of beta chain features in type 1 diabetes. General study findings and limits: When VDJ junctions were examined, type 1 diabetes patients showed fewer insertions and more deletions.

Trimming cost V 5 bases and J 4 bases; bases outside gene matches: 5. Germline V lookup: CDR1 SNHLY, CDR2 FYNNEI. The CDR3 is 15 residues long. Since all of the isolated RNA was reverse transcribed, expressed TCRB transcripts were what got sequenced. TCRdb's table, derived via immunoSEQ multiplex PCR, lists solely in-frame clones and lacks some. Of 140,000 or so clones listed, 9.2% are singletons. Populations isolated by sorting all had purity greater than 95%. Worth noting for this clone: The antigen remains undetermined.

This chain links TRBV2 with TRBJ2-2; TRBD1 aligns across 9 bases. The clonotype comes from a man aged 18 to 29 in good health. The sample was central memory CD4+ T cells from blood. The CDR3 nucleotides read TGTGCCAGCAGTCTACAGGGGGCGAGCACCGGGGAGCTGTTTTTT. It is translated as CASSLQGASTGELFF.